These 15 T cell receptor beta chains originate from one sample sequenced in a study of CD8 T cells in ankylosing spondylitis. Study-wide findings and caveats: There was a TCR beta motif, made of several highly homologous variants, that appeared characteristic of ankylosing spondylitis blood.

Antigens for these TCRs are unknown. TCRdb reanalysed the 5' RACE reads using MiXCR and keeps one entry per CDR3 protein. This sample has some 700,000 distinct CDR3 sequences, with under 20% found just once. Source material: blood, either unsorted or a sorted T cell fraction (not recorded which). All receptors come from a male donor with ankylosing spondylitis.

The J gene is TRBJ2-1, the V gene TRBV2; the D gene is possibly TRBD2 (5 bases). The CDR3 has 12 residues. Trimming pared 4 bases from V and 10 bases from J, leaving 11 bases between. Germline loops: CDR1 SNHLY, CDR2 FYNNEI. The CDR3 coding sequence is TGTGCCAGCAGTGTTGAGGGTTCAGAGCAGTTCTTC. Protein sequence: CASSVEGSEQFF.

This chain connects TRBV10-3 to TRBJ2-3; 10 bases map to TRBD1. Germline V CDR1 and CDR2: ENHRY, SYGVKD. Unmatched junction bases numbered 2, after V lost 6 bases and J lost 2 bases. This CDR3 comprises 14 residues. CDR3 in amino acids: CAISGTGDTDTQYF. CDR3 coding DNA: TGTGCCATCAGCGGGACAGGGGACACAGATACGCAGTATTTT.

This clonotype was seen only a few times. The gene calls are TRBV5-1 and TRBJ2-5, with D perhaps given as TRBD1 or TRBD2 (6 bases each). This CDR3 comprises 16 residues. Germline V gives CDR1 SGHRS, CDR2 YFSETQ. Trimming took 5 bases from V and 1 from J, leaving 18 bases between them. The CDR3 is CASSFRGQMSQETQYF. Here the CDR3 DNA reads TGCGCCAGCAGTTTCCGGGGGCAAATGTCCCAAGAGACCCAGTACTTC.

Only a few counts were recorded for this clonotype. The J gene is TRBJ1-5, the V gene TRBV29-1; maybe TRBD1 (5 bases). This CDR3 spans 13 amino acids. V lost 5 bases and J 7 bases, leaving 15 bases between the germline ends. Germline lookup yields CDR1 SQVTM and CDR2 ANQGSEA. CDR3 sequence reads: CSVSRGEGQPQHF. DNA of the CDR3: TGCAGCGTTAGTCGGGGCGAGGGGCAGCCCCAGCATTTT. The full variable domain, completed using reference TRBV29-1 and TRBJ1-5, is SAVISQKPSRDICQRGTSLTIQCQVDSQVTMMFWYRQQPGQSLTLIATANQGSEATYESGFVIDKFPISRPNLTFSTLTVSNMSPEDSSIYLCSVSRGEGQPQHFGDGTRLSIL.

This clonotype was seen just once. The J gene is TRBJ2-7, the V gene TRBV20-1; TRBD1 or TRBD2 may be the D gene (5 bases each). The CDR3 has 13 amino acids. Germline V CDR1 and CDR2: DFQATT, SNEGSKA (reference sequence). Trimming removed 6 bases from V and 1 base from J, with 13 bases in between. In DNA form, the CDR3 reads TGCAGTGCATCCGGGACCAAATCCTACGAGCAGTACTTC. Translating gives CSASGTKSYEQYF.

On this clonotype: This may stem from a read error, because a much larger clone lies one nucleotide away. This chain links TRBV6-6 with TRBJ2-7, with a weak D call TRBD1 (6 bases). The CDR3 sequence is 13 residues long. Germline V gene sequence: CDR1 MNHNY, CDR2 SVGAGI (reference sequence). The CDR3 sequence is CAGSPGHTYEQYF. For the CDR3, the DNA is TGTGCCGGCAGCCCGGGACACACCTACGAGCAGTACTTC.

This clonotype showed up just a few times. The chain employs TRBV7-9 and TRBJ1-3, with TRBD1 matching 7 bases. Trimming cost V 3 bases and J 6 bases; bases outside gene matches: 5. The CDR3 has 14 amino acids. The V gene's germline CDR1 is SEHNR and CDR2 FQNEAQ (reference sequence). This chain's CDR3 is CASSFEGAKNTIYF. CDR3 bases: TGTGCCAGCAGCTTCGAGGGGGCGAAAAACACCATATATTTT.

In DNA form, the CDR3 reads TGTGCCATCAGTGAGTCGACAGGAGCGGGCCTGTACAATGAGCAGTTCTTC. It encodes CAISESTGAGLYNEQFF. The gene calls are TRBV10-3 and TRBJ2-1; D is possibly TRBD1 or TRBD2 (6 bases each). Germline assignment: CDR1 ENHRY and CDR2 SYGVKD. This CDR3 is built from 17 residues. Trimming stripped 0 bases from V and 4 bases from J, with 16 bases between.

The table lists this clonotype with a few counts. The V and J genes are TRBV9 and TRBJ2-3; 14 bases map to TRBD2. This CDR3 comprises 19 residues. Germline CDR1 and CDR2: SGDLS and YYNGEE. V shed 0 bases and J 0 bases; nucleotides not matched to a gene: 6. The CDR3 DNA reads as TGTGCCAGCAGCGTAGAGGGGACTAGCGGGAGACCCAGCACAGATACGCAGTATTTT. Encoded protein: CASSVEGTSGRPSTDTQYF.

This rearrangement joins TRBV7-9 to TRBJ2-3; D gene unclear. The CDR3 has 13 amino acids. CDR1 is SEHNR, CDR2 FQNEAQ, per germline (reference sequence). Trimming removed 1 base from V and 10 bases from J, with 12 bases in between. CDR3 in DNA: TGTGCCAGCAGCTTAGAGGTCCTCGAGGCGCAGTATTTT. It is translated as CASSLEVLEAQYF.

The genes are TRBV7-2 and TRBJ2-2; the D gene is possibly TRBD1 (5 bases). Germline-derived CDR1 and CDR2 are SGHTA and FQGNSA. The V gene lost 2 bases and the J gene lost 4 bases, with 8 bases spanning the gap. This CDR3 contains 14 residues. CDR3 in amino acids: CASSLLQATGELFF. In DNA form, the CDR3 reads TGTGCCAGCAGCTTATTACAGGCCACCGGGGAGCTGTTTTTT.

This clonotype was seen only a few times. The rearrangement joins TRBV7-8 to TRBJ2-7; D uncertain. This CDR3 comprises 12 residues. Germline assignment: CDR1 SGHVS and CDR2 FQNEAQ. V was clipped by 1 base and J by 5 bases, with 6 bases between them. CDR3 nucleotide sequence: TGTGCCAGCAGCTTAGTCTGGGACGAGCAGTACTTC. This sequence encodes CASSLVWDEQYF.

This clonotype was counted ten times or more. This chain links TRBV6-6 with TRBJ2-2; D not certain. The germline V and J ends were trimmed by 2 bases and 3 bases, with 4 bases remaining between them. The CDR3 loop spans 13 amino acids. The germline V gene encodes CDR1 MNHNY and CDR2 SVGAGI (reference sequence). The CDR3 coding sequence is TGTGCCAGCAGTTACAGGGACACCGGGGAGCTGTTTTTT. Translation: CASSYRDTGELFF.

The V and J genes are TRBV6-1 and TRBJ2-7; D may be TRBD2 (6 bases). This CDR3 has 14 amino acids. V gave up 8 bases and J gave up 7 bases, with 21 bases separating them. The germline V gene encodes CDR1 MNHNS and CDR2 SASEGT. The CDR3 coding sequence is TGTGCCAGCGGCCCGAAGAGCGGGCCAAGAGAGCAGTACTTC. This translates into CASGPKSGPREQYF.

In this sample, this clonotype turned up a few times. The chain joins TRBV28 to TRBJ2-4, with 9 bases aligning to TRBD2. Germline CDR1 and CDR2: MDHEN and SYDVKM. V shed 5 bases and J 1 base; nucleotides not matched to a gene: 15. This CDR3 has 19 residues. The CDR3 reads CASSQGSGRLSSAKNIQYF. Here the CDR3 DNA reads TGTGCCAGCAGTCAAGGCAGCGGGAGGCTGAGTAGCGCCAAAAACATTCAGTACTTC.